Below, 21 T cell receptor beta chains from the same sample are listed, as sequenced in a study of blood T cell repertoires in COVID-19. Clones were sequenced by immunoSEQ multiplex PCR, and TCRdb holds only the in-frame ones, with some missing. The sample yields approximately 160,000 clones, 80% to 90% seen once. The sample comprised peripheral blood. These receptors were taken from a human donor in a cohort sampled during active COVID-19.

The count of this clone is one. This sequence joins TRBV7-9 and TRBJ1-1; tentatively, D is TRBD1 (5 bases). Germline CDR1 reads SEHNR; CDR2 reads FQNEAQ (reference sequence). CDR3 length: 15 amino acids. V was trimmed by 7 bases and J by 4 bases, leaving 19 bases between them. CDR3 sequence (DNA): TGTGCCAGCATCACTCAACTTGGGGCTATCACTGAAGCTTTCTTT. Encoded protein: CASITQLGAITEAFF.

The gene calls are TRBV7-6 and TRBJ2-6; D unresolved. V was shortened by 5 bases and J by 0 bases, with 17 bases between the two germline ends. Germline values: CDR1 SGHVS, CDR2 FNYEAQ. CDR3 length: 18 amino acids. This CDR3 reads CASSLTTIGVSGANVLTF. Here the CDR3 DNA reads TGTGCCAGCAGCCTAACTACTATAGGCGTCTCTGGGGCCAACGTCCTGACTTTC.

This clone is a singleton in its sample. The chain recombines TRBV20-1 with TRBJ1-2; 7 bases are shared with TRBD1. The CDR3 is 16 amino acids. V lost 3 bases to trimming and J lost 2 bases; unmatched junction nucleotides: 12. The germline gives CDR1 DFQATT, CDR2 SNEGSKA (reference sequence). The CDR3 nucleotides read TGCAGTGCTAGTGCTACCCCCAGGGGGTTCAACTATGGCTACACCTTC. It codes for CSASATPRGFNYGYTF.

This sequence joins TRBV11-2 and TRBJ2-3; D ambiguous. Between the trimmed V and J ends, which lost 4 bases and 4 bases, there was a span of 9 bases. CDR1 is SGHAT, CDR2 FQNNGV, per germline. The length of the CDR3 is 13 residues. DNA for the CDR3: TGTGCCAGCAGCTACACCCCCTCAGATACGCAGTATTTT. Protein: CASSYTPSDTQYF. Based on the CDR3 plus reference TRBV11-2 and TRBJ2-3, the full variable domain is EAGVAQSPRYKIIEKRQSVAFWCNPISGHATLYWYQQILGQGPKLLIQFQNNGVVDDSQLPKDRFSAERLKGVDSTLKIQPAKLEDSAVYLCASSYTPSDTQYFGPGTRLTVL.

V usage is TRBV11-2 and J usage is TRBJ2-7, with 7 bases that match TRBD1. J gave up 2 bases and V 4 bases, and 8 bases lay outside the gene matches. The CDR3 is 15 amino acids. Germline lookup yields CDR1 SGHAT and CDR2 FQNNGV. DNA for the CDR3: TGTGCCAGCAGCTACCCACCGGGACAGCCCTACGAGCAGTACTTC. It is translated as CASSYPPGQPYEQYF.

This rearrangement joins TRBV28 to TRBJ2-2; D unclear. Looked up from germline, CDR1 is MDHEN and CDR2 is SYDVKM. The germline V and J ends were trimmed by 2 bases and 4 bases, with 11 bases remaining between them. The CDR3 covers 15 residues. This CDR3 is CASSLGFLVTGELFF. In DNA, the CDR3 is TGTGCCAGCAGTTTAGGCTTCCTCGTCACCGGGGAGCTGTTTTTT.

The gene calls are TRBV6-2 or TRBV6-3 and TRBJ1-5; D not certain. V was clipped by 5 bases and J by 9 bases, with 14 bases between them. The CDR3 spans 13 residues. Per germline, CDR1 MNHEY and CDR2 SVGEGT. The CDR3: CASSPGLGRPQHF. CDR3 sequence (DNA): TGTGCCAGCAGTCCGGGCCTCGGGAGGCCCCAGCATTTT.

V usage is TRBV9 and J usage is TRBJ2-1, with 7 bases identical to TRBD2. V lost 3 bases and J lost 4; bases outside the gene matches: 4. The CDR3 is made up of 14 amino acids. The germline gives CDR1 SGDLS, CDR2 YYNGEE. This CDR3 is CASSGLAEYNEQFF. The CDR3 bases are TGTGCCAGCAGCGGGCTAGCGGAGTACAATGAGCAGTTCTTC.

The V and J genes are TRBV7-2 and TRBJ2-1; 10 positions match TRBD1. Germline V CDR1 and CDR2: SGHTA, FQGNSA. The CDR3 has 16 residues. V was clipped by 10 bases and J by 3 bases; unmatched bases: 12. CDR3 amino acids: CATPRQGAFGYNEQFF. The DNA of the CDR3 is TGTGCCACCCCCCGACAGGGGGCTTTCGGCTACAATGAGCAGTTCTTC.

V and J are TRBV5-1 and TRBJ1-6, with 10 bases aligning to TRBD1. Germline CDR1 reads SGHRS; CDR2 reads YFSETQ. V lost 4 bases, J lost 8 bases, and 12 bases stayed unmatched. The CDR3 has 17 residues. In DNA, the CDR3 is TGCGCCAGCAGCCGTGGGGGGGACAGGGGCTTGGATTCACCCCTCCACTTT. This translates into CASSRGGDRGLDSPLHF.

The V call is TRBV7-9, the J call TRBJ2-3; the D gene is possibly TRBD2 (6 bases). The CDR3 has 16 amino acids. Germline CDR1 and CDR2: SEHNR and FQNEAQ (reference sequence). V was trimmed by 5 bases and J by 4 bases, leaving 19 bases between them. CDR3 region: CASSTGRTREADTQYF. CDR3 nucleotide sequence: TGTGCCAGCAGCACGGGTAGGACAAGGGAGGCAGATACGCAGTATTTT.

The chain employs TRBV10-3 and TRBJ2-7; 7 bases agree with TRBD2. Germline V gene lookup returns CDR1 ENHRY and CDR2 SYGVKD. V lost 6 bases, J lost 6 bases, and 8 bases stayed unmatched. The CDR3 covers 13 residues. The CDR3: CAISGLDSGEQYF. In DNA form, the CDR3 reads TGTGCCATCAGCGGACTAGATAGTGGCGAGCAGTACTTC.

This clone appeared a single time. The V gene is TRBV20-1, the J gene TRBJ2-3; TRBD2 might be the D (5 bases). The germline V and J ends were trimmed by 8 bases and 3 bases, with 9 bases remaining between them. Germline V gene data show CDR1 as DFQATT and CDR2 as SNEGSKA (reference sequence). The CDR3 runs to 11 residues. CDR3 in DNA: TGCAGTTGTGGGAGAACAGATACGCAGTATTTT. This sequence encodes CSCGRTDTQYF.

The chain carries TRBV5-4 and TRBJ2-2; 13 bases line up with TRBD2. Per germline, CDR1 SGHNT and CDR2 YYREEE (reference sequence). The CDR3 sequence is 15 residues long. The trim removed 4 bases at V and 6 bases at J, leaving 3 bases unmatched. CDR3: CASSPGLAGAGELFF. The CDR3 nucleotides read TGTGCCAGCAGCCCAGGACTAGCGGGAGCCGGGGAGCTGTTTTTT. Supplemented by reference TRBV5-4 and TRBJ2-2, the full variable domain reads ETGVTQSPTHLIKTRGQQVTLRCSSQSGHNTVSWYQQALGQGPQFIFQYYREEENGRGNFPPRFSGLQFPNYSSELNVNALELDDSALYLCASSPGLAGAGELFFGEGSRLTVL.

CDR3 sequence: CASSQVFTQGEKLFF. CDR3 DNA: TGCGCCAGCAGCCAAGTTTTTACGCAGGGGGAAAAACTGTTTTTT. V gene TRBV4-1 combines with J gene TRBJ1-4; tentative D call: TRBD1 (6 bases). From germline, CDR1 is MGHRA and CDR2 YSYEKL. The V and J ends lost 1 base and 8 bases respectively, with 14 bases between them. This CDR3 comprises 15 residues.

The chain uses TRBV11-2 and TRBJ2-7; no clear D gene. V was cut by 0 bases and J by 1 base, with 7 bases left in between. The CDR3 length is 14 residues. The germline V gene has CDR1 SGHAT and CDR2 FQNNGV. The CDR3 nucleotides are TGTGCCAGCAGCTTAGATGGGCCGTCCTACGAGCAGTACTTC. Protein: CASSLDGPSYEQYF.

This chain joins TRBV19 and TRBJ1-5; D is unresolved. Germline V gives CDR1 LNHDA, CDR2 SQIVND (reference sequence). The CDR3 loop spans 13 amino acids. V was pared by 7 bases and J by 2 bases, with 9 bases between. The CDR3 DNA follows: TGTGCCAGTAAGTTGAGTGGCAATCAGCCCCAGCATTTT. The encoded protein is CASKLSGNQPQHF.

The V call is TRBV6-5, the J call TRBJ1-2, with 9 bases fitting TRBD1. The CDR3 is 15 amino acids. The germline gives CDR1 MNHEY, CDR2 SVGAGI. V was pared by 2 bases and J by 8 bases, with 9 bases of the junction left unmatched. Written as DNA, the CDR3 is TGTGCCAGCAGTTACATTGGACAGGGGTTTGGGGGCTACACCTTC. Encoded protein: CASSYIGQGFGGYTF.

This clone has just a few counts. This chain connects TRBV5-5 to TRBJ2-7; 10 positions match TRBD2. V lost 0 bases and J lost 7; bases outside the gene matches: 7. The length of the CDR3 is 15 residues. Germline loops: CDR1 SGHKS, CDR2 YYEKEE (reference sequence). This chain's CDR3 is CASSLVPAGGREQYF. The CDR3 DNA reads TGTGCCAGCAGCTTGGTTCCAGCGGGGGGGCGAGAGCAGTACTTC.

The rearrangement joins TRBV29-1 to TRBJ1-1; maybe TRBD1 (6 bases). CDR3 size: 12 residues. V was trimmed by 6 bases and J by 1 base, leaving 9 bases between them. Germline V gives CDR1 SQVTM, CDR2 ANQGSEA. In nucleotides, the CDR3 is TGCAGCGTAGGACAGAAGAACACTGAAGCTTTCTTT. It specifies CSVGQKNTEAFF.

The CDR3: CASSLGLADYEQYF. The CDR3 DNA follows: TGTGCCAGCAGCTTAGGGCTAGCGGACTACGAGCAGTACTTC. This chain uses TRBV11-2 with TRBJ2-7, with 7 positions matching TRBD2. The CDR3 sequence is 14 residues long. CDR1 is SGHAT and CDR2 is FQNNGV in the germline V gene. Trimming removed 1 base from V and 3 bases from J; junction bases left unmatched: 3.